This TCR beta chain was captured by sequencing in a study of PD-1 blockade in mismatch repair-deficient tumors. CDR1 and CDR2 (germline): SGHTA, FQGNSA. V was cut by 5 bases and J by 5 bases, with 15 bases left in between. There are 14 residues in the CDR3. The protocol was immunoSEQ multiplex PCR, while the TCRdb copy is restricted to in-frame clones and leaves out a portion. The sample lists 30,000 to 45,000 clones, 75% to 90% occurring once. This chain links TRBV7-2 with TRBJ2-5, with D maybe TRBD1 (7 bases). This sequence originates from an adult with mismatch repair-deficient cancer. Material: PBMCs, obtained roughly 39 weeks after starting pembrolizumab. In DNA, the CDR3 is TGTGCCAGCAGCGAAGTGACAGGGAGGGAGACCCAGTACTTC. Amino acids: CASSEVTGRETQYF.